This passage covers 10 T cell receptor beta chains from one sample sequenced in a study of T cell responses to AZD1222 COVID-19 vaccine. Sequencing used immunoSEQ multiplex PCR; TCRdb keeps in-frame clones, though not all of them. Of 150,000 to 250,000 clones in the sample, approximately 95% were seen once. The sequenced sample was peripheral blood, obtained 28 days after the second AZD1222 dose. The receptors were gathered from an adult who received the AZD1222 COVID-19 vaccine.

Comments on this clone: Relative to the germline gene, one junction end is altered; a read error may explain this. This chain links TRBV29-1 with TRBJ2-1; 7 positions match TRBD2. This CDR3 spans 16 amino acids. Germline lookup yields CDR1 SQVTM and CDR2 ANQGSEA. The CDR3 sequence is CSVEGRGAAGVNEQFF. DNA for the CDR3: TGCAGCGTGGAAGGAAGAGGGGCCGCGGGGGTTAATGAGCAGTTCTTC.

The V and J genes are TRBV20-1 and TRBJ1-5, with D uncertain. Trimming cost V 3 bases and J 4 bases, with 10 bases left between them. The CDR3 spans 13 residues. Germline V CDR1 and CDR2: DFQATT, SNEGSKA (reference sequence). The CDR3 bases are TGCAGTGCTAGTATGACGGCTAATCAGCCCCAGCATTTT. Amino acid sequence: CSASMTANQPQHF.

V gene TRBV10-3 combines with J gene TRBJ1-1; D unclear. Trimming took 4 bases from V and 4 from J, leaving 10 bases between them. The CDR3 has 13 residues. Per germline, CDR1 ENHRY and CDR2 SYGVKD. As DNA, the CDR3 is TGTGCCATCAGTGGGGCGGAGGGCACTGAAGCTTTCTTT. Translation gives CAISGAEGTEAFF.

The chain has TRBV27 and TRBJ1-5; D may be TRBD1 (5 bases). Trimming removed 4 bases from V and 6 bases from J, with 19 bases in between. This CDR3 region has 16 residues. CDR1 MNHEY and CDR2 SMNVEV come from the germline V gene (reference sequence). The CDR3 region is CASSSNNRPGGQPQHF. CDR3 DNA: TGTGCCAGCAGTTCCAACAACCGCCCGGGGGGTCAGCCCCAGCATTTT.

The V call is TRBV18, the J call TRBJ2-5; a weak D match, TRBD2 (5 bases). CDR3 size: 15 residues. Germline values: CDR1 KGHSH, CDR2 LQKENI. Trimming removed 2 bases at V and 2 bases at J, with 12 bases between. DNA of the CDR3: TGTGCCAGCTCACCATCAGGAGGCCTGCAAGAGACCCAGTACTTC. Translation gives CASSPSGGLQETQYF.

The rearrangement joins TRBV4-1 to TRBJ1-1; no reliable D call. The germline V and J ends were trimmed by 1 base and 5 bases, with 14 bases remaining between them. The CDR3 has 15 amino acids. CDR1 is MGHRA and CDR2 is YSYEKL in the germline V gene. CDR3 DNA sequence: TGCGCCAGCAGCCAAGTTCCTCGTGGGAAAACTGAAGCTTTCTTT. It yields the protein CASSQVPRGKTEAFF.

In nucleotides, the CDR3 is TGTGCCAGCAGTGAACTGGCTACTAGCGGGGGGTCCTACGAGCAGTACTTC. Protein product: CASSELATSGGSYEQYF. The chain employs TRBV2 and TRBJ2-7; TRBD2 matches at 12 bases. V shed 2 bases, J shed 1 base, and the junction held 6 bases outside the gene matches. Germline V gives CDR1 SNHLY, CDR2 FYNNEI. The CDR3 totals 17 residues.

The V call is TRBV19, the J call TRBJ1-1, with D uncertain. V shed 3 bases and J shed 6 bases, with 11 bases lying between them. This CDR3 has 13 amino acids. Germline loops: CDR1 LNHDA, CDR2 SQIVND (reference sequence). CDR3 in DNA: TGTGCCAGTAGTATCGGGCGGCAGGCTGAAGCTTTCTTT. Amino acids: CASSIGRQAEAFF.

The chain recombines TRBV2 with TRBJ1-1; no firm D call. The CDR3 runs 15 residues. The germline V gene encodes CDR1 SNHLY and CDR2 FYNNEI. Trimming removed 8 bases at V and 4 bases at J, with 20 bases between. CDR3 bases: TGTGCCAGCTCCGAGGGTGGCAGCACGGTCACTGAAGCTTTCTTT. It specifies CASSEGGSTVTEAFF.

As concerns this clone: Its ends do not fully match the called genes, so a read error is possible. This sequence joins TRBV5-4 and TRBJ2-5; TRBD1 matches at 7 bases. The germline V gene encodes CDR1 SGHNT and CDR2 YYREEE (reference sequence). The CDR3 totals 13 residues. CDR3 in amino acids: CASRLGTEETQYF. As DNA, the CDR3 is TGTGCCAGCAGGTTGGGGACAGAAGAGACCCAGTACTTC. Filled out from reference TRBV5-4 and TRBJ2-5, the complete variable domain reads ETGVTQSPTHLIKTRGQQVTLRCSSQSGHNTVSWYQQALGQGPQFIFQYYREEENGRGNFPPRFSGLQFPNYSSELNVNALELDDSALYLCASRLGTEETQYFGPGTRLLVL.